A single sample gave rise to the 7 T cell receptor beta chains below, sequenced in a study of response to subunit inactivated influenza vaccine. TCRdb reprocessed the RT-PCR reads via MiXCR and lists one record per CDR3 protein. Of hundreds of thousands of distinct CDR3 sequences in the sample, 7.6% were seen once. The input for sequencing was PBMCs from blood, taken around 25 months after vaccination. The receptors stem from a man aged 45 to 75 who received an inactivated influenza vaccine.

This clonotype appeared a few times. The CDR3 sequence is CASSSTFPAEETQYF. As DNA, the CDR3 is TGCGCCAGCAGCAGTACCTTTCCTGCGGAAGAGACCCAGTACTTC. The chain combines TRBV5-1 with TRBJ2-5; D gene uncertain. The CDR3 spans 15 residues. The germline gives CDR1 SGHRS, CDR2 YFSETQ. V lost 4 bases and J 3 bases, leaving 16 bases between the germline ends.

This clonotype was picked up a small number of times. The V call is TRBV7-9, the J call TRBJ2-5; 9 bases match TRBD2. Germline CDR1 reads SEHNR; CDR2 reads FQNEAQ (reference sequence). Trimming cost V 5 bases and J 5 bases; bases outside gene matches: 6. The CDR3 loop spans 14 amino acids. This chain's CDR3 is CASSMSSGVETQYF. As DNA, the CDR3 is TGTGCCAGCAGCATGTCTAGCGGGGTGGAGACCCAGTACTTC.

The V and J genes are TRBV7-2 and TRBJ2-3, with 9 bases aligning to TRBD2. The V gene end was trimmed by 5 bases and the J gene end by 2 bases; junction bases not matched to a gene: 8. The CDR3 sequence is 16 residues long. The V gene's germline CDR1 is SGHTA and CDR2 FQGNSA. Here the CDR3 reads CASSPQSGGLTDTQYF. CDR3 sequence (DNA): TGTGCCAGCAGCCCCCAGAGCGGGGGGCTCACAGATACGCAGTATTTT.

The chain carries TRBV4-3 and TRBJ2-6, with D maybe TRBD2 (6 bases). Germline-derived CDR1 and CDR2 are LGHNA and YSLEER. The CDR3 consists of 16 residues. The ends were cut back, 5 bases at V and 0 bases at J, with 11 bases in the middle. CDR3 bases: TGCGCCAGCAGCGGAGGGTGGGTCTCTGGGGCCAACGTCCTGACTTTC. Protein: CASSGGWVSGANVLTF.

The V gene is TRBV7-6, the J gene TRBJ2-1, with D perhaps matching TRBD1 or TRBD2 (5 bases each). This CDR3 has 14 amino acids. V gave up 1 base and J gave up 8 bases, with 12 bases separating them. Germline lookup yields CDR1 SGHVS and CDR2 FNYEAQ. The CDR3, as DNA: TGTGCCAGCAGCTTAGAGGGGAGTGGGGATGAGCAGTTCTTC. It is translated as CASSLEGSGDEQFF.

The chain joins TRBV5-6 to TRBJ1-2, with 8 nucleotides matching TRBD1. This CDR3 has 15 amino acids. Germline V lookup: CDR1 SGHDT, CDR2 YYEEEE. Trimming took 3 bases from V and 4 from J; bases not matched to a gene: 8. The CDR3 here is CASSYGQGVSYGYTF. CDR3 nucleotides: TGTGCCAGCAGCTACGGACAGGGCGTATCCTATGGCTACACCTTC. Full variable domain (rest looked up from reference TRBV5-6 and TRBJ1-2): DAGVTQSPTHLIKTRGQQVTLRCSPKSGHDTVSWYQQALGQGPQFIFQYYEEEERQRGNFPDRFSGHQFPNYSSELNVNALLLGDSALYLCASSYGQGVSYGYTFGSGTRLTVV.

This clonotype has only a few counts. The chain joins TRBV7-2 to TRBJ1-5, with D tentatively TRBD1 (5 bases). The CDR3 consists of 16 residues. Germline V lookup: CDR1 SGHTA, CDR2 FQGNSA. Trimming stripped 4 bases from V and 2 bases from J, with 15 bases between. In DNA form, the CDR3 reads TGTGCCAGCAGCTCACCCCAGGGTTTCGGCAATCAGCCCCAGCATTTT. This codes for CASSSPQGFGNQPQHF.